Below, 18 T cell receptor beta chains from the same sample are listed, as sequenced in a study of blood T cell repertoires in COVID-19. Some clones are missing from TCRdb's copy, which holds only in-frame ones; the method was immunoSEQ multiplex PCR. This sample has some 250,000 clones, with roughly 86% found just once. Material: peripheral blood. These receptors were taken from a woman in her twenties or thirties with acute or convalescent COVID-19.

The CDR3 loop is CASSISAGHTEAFF. DNA of the CDR3: TGTGCCAGTAGTATTTCTGCAGGGCACACTGAAGCTTTCTTT. The J gene is TRBJ1-1, the V gene TRBV19; a possible D gene is TRBD1 (5 bases). Germline V gene lookup returns CDR1 LNHDA and CDR2 SQIVND (reference sequence). Trimming shortened V by 3 bases and J by 3 bases, and 11 bases separated the two germline ends. CDR3 length: 14 residues.

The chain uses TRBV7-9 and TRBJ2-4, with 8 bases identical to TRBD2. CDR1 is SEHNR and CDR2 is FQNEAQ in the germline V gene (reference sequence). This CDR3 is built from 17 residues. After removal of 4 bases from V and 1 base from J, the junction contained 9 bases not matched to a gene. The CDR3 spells CASSWGREGVAKNIQYF. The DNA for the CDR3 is TGTGCCAGCAGCTGGGGACGGGAGGGGGTTGCCAAAAACATTCAGTACTTC.

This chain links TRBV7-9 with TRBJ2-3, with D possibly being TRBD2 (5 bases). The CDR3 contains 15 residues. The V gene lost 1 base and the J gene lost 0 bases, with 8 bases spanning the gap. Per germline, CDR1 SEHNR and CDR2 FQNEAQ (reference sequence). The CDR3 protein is CASSLVGSSTDTQYF. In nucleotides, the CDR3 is TGTGCCAGCAGCTTAGTAGGGAGTAGCACAGATACGCAGTATTTT.

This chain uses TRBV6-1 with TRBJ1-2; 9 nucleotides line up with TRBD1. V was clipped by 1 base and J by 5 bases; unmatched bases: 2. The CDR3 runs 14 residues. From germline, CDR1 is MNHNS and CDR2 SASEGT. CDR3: CASSEGQGGYGYTF. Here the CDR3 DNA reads TGTGCCAGCAGTGAAGGACAGGGGGGGTATGGCTACACCTTC.

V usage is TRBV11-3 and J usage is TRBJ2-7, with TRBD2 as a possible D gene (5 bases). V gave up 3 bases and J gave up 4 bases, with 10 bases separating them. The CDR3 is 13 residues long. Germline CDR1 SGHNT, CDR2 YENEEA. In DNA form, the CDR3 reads TGTGCCAGCAGCTTCAGTAGCGTGTACGAGCAGTACTTC. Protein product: CASSFSSVYEQYF.

CDR3 amino acids: CASTTGWNTEAFF. The CDR3 bases are TGTGCCAGCACGACAGGGTGGAACACTGAAGCTTTCTTT. The gene calls are TRBV25-1 and TRBJ1-1, with TRBD1 matching over 7 bases. The CDR3 runs 13 residues. V shed 7 bases and J 1 base; nucleotides not matched to a gene: 3. In germline, CDR1 is MGHDK, CDR2 SYGVNS.

The CDR3 nucleotides read TGTGCCAGCAGCGGGGGACTTCCAATCTCTGGAAACACCATATATTTT. Encoded protein: CASSGGLPISGNTIYF. The chain carries TRBV25-1 and TRBJ1-3; perhaps TRBD1 as D (5 bases). The CDR3 is made up of 16 amino acids. Germline assignment: CDR1 MGHDK and CDR2 SYGVNS. V was cut by 6 bases and J by 0 bases, with 15 bases left in between.

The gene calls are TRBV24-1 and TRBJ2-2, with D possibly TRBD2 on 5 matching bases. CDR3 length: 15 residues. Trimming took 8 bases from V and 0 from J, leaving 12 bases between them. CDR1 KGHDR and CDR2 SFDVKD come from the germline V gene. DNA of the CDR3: TGTGCCACCAACGGGGTCGCCACGAACACCGGGGAGCTGTTTTTT. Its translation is CATNGVATNTGELFF.

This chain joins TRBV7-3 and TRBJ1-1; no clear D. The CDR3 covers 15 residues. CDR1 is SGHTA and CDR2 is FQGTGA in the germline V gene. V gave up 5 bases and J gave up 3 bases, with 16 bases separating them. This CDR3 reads CASSALGRLDTEAFF. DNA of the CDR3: TGTGCCAGCAGCGCCTTAGGCAGGCTGGACACTGAAGCTTTCTTT.

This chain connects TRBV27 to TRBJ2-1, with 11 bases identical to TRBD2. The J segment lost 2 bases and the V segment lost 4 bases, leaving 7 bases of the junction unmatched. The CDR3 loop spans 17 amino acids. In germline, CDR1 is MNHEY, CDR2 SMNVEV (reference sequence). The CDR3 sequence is CASSSPELAGAYNEQFF. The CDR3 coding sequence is TGTGCCAGCAGTTCACCAGAACTAGCGGGAGCCTACAATGAGCAGTTCTTC.

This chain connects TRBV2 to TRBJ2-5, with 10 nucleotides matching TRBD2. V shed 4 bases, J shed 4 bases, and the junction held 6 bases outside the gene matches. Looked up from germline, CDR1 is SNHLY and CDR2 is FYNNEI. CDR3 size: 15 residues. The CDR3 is CASSVSGRRSETQYF. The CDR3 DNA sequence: TGTGCCAGCAGTGTTAGCGGGAGGCGTTCAGAGACCCAGTACTTC.

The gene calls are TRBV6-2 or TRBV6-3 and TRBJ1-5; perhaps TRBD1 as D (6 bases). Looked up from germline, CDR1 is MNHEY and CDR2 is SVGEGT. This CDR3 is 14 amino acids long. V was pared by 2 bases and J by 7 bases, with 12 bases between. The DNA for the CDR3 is TGTGCCAGCAGTTACGGCACAGGGCTGCAGCCCCAGCATTTT. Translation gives CASSYGTGLQPQHF.

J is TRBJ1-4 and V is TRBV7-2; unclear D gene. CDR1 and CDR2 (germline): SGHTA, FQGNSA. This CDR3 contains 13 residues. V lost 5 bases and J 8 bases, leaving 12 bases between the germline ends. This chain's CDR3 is CASSTLGREKLFF. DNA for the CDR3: TGTGCCAGCAGCACACTGGGGAGGGAAAAACTGTTTTTT.

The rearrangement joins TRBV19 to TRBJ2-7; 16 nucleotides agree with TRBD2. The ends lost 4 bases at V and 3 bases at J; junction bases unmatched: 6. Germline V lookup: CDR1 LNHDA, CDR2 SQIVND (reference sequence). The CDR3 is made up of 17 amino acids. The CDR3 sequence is CASSTGTSGRVGYEQYF. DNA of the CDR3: TGTGCCAGTAGTACCGGGACTAGCGGGAGGGTCGGCTACGAGCAGTACTTC.

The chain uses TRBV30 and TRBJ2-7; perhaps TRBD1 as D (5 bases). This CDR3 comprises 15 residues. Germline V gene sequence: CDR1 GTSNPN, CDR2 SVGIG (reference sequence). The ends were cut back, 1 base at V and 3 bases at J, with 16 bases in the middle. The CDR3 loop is CAWSGEPGSGYEQYF. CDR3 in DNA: TGTGCCTGGAGTGGAGAGCCAGGGTCTGGCTACGAGCAGTACTTC.

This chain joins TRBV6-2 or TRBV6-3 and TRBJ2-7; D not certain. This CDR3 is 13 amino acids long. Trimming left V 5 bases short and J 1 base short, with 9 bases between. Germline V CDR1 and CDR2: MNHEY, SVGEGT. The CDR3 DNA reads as TGTGCCAGCAGTCAGGTGGTTTCCTACGAGCAGTACTTC. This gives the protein CASSQVVSYEQYF.

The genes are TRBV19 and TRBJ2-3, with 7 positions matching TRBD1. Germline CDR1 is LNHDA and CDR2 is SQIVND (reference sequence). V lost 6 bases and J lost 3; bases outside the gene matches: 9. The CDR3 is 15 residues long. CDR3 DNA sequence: TGTGCCAGTAGGTCCTGGGCAGGGGGAACAGATACGCAGTATTTT. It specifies CASRSWAGGTDTQYF.

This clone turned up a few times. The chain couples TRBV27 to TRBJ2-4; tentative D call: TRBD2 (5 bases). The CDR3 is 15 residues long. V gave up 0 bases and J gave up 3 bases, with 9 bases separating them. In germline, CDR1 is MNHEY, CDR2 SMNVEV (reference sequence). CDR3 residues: CASSLSPEGKNIQYF. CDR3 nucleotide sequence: TGTGCCAGCAGTTTATCCCCAGAGGGCAAAAACATTCAGTACTTC.